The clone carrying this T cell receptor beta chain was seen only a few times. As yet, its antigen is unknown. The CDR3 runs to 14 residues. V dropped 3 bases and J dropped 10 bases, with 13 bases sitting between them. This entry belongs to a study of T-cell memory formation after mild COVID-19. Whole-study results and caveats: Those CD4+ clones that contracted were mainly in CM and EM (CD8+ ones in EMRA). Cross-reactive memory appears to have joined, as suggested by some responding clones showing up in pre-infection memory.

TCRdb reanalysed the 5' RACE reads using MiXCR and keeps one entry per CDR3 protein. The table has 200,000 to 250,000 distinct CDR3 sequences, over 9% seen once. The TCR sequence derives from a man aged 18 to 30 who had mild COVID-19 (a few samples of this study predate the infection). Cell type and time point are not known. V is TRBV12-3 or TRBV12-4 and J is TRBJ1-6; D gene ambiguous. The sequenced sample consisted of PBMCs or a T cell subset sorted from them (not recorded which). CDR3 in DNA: TGTGCCAGCAGTTTCGAGGGTTTAGAATCACCCCTCCACTTT. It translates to CASSFEGLESPLHF.